The 29 T cell receptor beta chains reported below all come from one sample, sequenced in a study of T cells in Graves' hyperthyroidism and ophthalmopathy. The investigators amplified TCR beta CDR3 regions from RNA transcripts. Researchers ran a first-round RT-PCR on the TCR CDR3 using the HTBI primer set. TCRdb re-analysed the multiplex PCR reads in MiXCR, keeping a single row per CDR3 protein. In the table there are 370,000 or so distinct CDR3 sequences, roughly 12% of which are singletons. The sequenced material came from blood. The receptors derive from a man between 25 and 39 years old with Graves' hyperthyroidism that later progressed to Graves' ophthalmopathy.

A few counts support this clonotype. The chain carries TRBV4-3 and TRBJ2-1; 10 bases line up with TRBD2. This CDR3 spans 16 amino acids. Germline V gene data show CDR1 as LGHNA and CDR2 as YSLEER. Trimming removed 4 bases from V and 6 bases from J; junction bases left unmatched: 9. This CDR3 reads CASSRQGLATANEQFF. Here the CDR3 DNA reads TGCGCCAGCAGCCGCCAGGGACTAGCGACGGCCAATGAGCAGTTCTTC.

The gene calls are TRBV7-3 and TRBJ1-4, with 7 bases fitting TRBD1. CDR1 is SGHTA and CDR2 is FQGTGA in the germline V gene. Unmatched junction bases numbered 9, after V lost 5 bases and J lost 6 bases. The CDR3 covers 15 residues. The CDR3 is CASSPTGAGHEKLFF. The CDR3 DNA follows: TGTGCCAGCAGCCCTACAGGGGCCGGTCATGAAAAACTGTTTTTT.

This clonotype was observed many times. V usage is TRBV3-1 and J usage is TRBJ1-1, with TRBD1 matching 11 bases. CDR3 size: 14 residues. The germline V gene has CDR1 LGHDT and CDR2 YNNKEL (reference sequence). V gave up 3 bases and J gave up 6 bases; unmatched junction bases: 3. The chain's CDR3 is CASSHGGQGAEAFF. The CDR3 DNA reads as TGTGCCAGCAGCCACGGGGGACAGGGGGCTGAAGCTTTCTTT.

This clonotype was counted only a few times. This chain links TRBV19 with TRBJ2-7, with a weak D call TRBD2 (5 bases). CDR1 LNHDA and CDR2 SQIVND come from the germline V gene (reference sequence). Trimming cost V 2 bases and J 3 bases, with 20 bases left between them. The CDR3 sequence is 17 residues long. The CDR3 sequence: CASSISKVGDAGYEQYF. CDR3 bases: TGTGCCAGTAGTATATCCAAGGTAGGAGATGCGGGCTACGAGCAGTACTTC.

A few counts support this clonotype. V gene TRBV18 combines with J gene TRBJ2-1, with TRBD1 matching 9 bases. This CDR3 has 15 amino acids. In germline, CDR1 is KGHSH, CDR2 LQKENI. With 4 bases clipped from V and 8 bases from J, the junction kept 9 bases outside the gene matches. The CDR3 nucleotides are TGTGCCAGCTCACTCGGACAGGGGCCCTCCGATGAGCAGTTCTTC. This gives the protein CASSLGQGPSDEQFF.

The sample holds many counts of this clonotype. The genes are TRBV7-2 and TRBJ2-1; the D gene is possibly TRBD1 (6 bases). The V gene lost 5 bases and the J gene lost 12 bases, with 23 bases spanning the gap. From germline, CDR1 is SGHTA and CDR2 FQGNSA. The CDR3 sequence is 15 residues long. CDR3: CASSPRQVVTMRQFF. CDR3 DNA: TGTGCCAGCAGCCCGAGACAGGTAGTCACAATGAGGCAGTTCTTC.

This clonotype was recorded many times. The chain employs TRBV13 and TRBJ2-7, with D perhaps TRBD1 or TRBD2 (6 bases each). The germline V gene has CDR1 PRHDT and CDR2 FYEKMQ (reference sequence). V was clipped by 6 bases and J by 5 bases, with 17 bases between them. This CDR3 spans 14 amino acids. The DNA of the CDR3 is TGTGCCAGCAGTTACGGGGGACAAGTCCACGAGCAGTACTTC. This sequence encodes CASSYGGQVHEQYF.

This clonotype was detected a few times. The V and J genes are TRBV4-1 and TRBJ2-3; 13 nucleotides line up with TRBD2. The CDR3 runs 16 residues. Germline lookup yields CDR1 MGHRA and CDR2 YSYEKL. The trim removed 4 bases at V and 7 bases at J, leaving 8 bases unmatched. Written as DNA, the CDR3 is TGCGCCAGCAGCCGAGTGACTAGCGGGGGGCGGAATACGCAGTATTTT. It yields the protein CASSRVTSGGRNTQYF.

The chain links TRBV7-9 to TRBJ2-5, with a possible D match to TRBD1 (6 bases). The germline V and J ends were trimmed by 5 bases and 4 bases, with 17 bases remaining between them. Germline CDR1 reads SEHNR; CDR2 reads FQNEAQ (reference sequence). CDR3 length equals 15 residues. DNA for the CDR3: TGTGCCAGCAGCACGGACAGTCTGGGAATAGAGACCCAGTACTTC. As protein: CASSTDSLGIETQYF.

In this sample, this clonotype turned up many times. This chain uses TRBV7-9 with TRBJ2-5, with 12 bases fitting TRBD1. The CDR3 spans 16 residues. Germline CDR1 reads SEHNR; CDR2 reads FQNEAQ (reference sequence). V shed 5 bases, J shed 5 bases, and the junction held 9 bases outside the gene matches. CDR3 amino acids: CASSVIGTGGKETQYF. In DNA form, the CDR3 reads TGTGCCAGCAGCGTAATCGGGACAGGGGGCAAGGAGACCCAGTACTTC.

There are many counts of this clonotype. The chain combines TRBV28 with TRBJ2-5; D possibly matches TRBD1 or TRBD2 (6 bases each). CDR1 and CDR2 from the germline V gene are MDHEN and SYDVKM. The CDR3 contains 20 residues. Trimming removed 3 bases from V and 2 bases from J, with 28 bases in between. CDR3 DNA sequence: TGTGCCAGCAGTTTTAGGCGGAGGGGGGTCTGGTTCCCGACGCAAGAGACCCAGTACTTC. Translating it yields CASSFRRRGVWFPTQETQYF.

This clonotype occurred once. The chain carries TRBV27 and TRBJ1-6; tentatively, D is TRBD1 (6 bases). Trimming removed 2 bases from V and 9 bases from J, with 20 bases in between. CDR3 length equals 17 residues. Germline V lookup: CDR1 MNHEY, CDR2 SMNVEV (reference sequence). As DNA, the CDR3 is TGTGCCAGCAGTTTAACGGGTCCCACAGGGTGGGGTTCACCCCTCCACTTT. As protein: CASSLTGPTGWGSPLHF.

The V and J genes are TRBV4-1 and TRBJ2-1; 7 nucleotides match TRBD1. This CDR3 comprises 17 residues. Looked up from germline, CDR1 is MGHRA and CDR2 is YSYEKL. V lost 0 bases and J lost 2; bases outside the gene matches: 7. The CDR3 region is CASSQEDRAMPYNEQFF. The CDR3 nucleotides are TGCGCCAGCAGCCAAGAAGACAGGGCCATGCCCTACAATGAGCAGTTCTTC.

This clonotype was detected many times. The chain employs TRBV5-1 and TRBJ2-1, with D possibly matching TRBD1 (6 bases). The CDR3 is 15 residues long. In germline, CDR1 is SGHRS, CDR2 YFSETQ. The ends were cut back, 5 bases at V and 0 bases at J, with 12 bases in the middle. The CDR3 bases are TGCGCCAGCAGATCCGGGACATACTCCTACAATGAGCAGTTCTTC. This sequence encodes CASRSGTYSYNEQFF.

This clonotype was seen many times. V is TRBV6-1 and J is TRBJ1-1, with 8 nucleotides matching TRBD1. V shed 5 bases and J 3 bases; nucleotides not matched to a gene: 5. Germline-derived CDR1 and CDR2 are MNHNS and SASEGT. CDR3 length equals 14 residues. CDR3 nucleotide sequence: TGTGCCAGCAGTTACGACAGGGGAGACACTGAAGCTTTCTTT. It translates to CASSYDRGDTEAFF.

This clonotype has at least ten counts. The J gene is TRBJ1-3, the V gene TRBV20-1; TRBD1 might be the D (5 bases). Looked up from germline, CDR1 is DFQATT and CDR2 is SNEGSKA (reference sequence). V lost 1 base to trimming and J lost 0 bases, with 16 bases between them. The CDR3 runs 17 residues. The CDR3 sequence is CSARVSRGGISGNTIYF. The CDR3 DNA follows: TGCAGTGCTAGAGTCTCCCGGGGGGGGATCTCTGGAAACACCATATATTTT.

There are a few counts of this clonotype. The chain combines TRBV11-2 with TRBJ1-2, with 9 bases aligning to TRBD1. The junction had 2 bases not matched to a gene; V was cut back by 4 bases and J by 2 bases. Germline CDR1 and CDR2: SGHAT and FQNNGV. The CDR3 runs to 14 residues. CDR3 sequence: CASSWTGENYGYTF. CDR3 DNA sequence: TGTGCCAGCAGCTGGACAGGGGAAAACTATGGCTACACCTTC.

This clonotype was counted ten times or more. The CDR3 DNA is TGCGCCAGCAGCTTGACAGGGGACTCCTACGAGCAGTACTTC. Encoded protein: CASSLTGDSYEQYF. The rearrangement joins TRBV5-1 to TRBJ2-7; 7 bases map to TRBD1. Germline V gives CDR1 SGHRS, CDR2 YFSETQ. Trimming took 1 base from V and 0 from J; bases not matched to a gene: 1. The CDR3 contains 14 residues. Based on the CDR3 plus reference TRBV5-1 and TRBJ2-7, the full variable domain is KAGVTQTPRYLIKTRGQQVTLSCSPISGHRSVSWYQQTPGQGLQFLFEYFSETQRNKGNFPGRFSGRQFSNSRSEMNVSTLELGDSALYLCASSLTGDSYEQYFGPGTRLTVT.

The chain's CDR3 is CASSSSRTANEKLFF. The CDR3 DNA reads TGTGCCAGCAGCTCCTCCCGGACAGCTAATGAAAAACTGTTTTTT. The V and J genes are TRBV7-9 and TRBJ1-4, with a possible D match to TRBD1 (6 bases). CDR1 and CDR2 from the germline V gene are SEHNR and FQNEAQ (reference sequence). This CDR3 contains 15 residues. V lost 4 bases to trimming and J lost 3 bases, with 12 bases between them.

This clonotype came up many times. The CDR3 nucleotides are TGTGCCAGCAGCCCCGGACAGGGGGCTTTCGAGCAGTACTTC. It codes for CASSPGQGAFEQYF. The chain joins TRBV7-9 to TRBJ2-7; 11 positions match TRBD1. Germline lookup yields CDR1 SEHNR and CDR2 FQNEAQ (reference sequence). This CDR3 has 14 amino acids. The ends lost 5 bases at V and 6 bases at J; junction bases unmatched: 6.

This clonotype was counted between two and nine times. The V gene is TRBV28, the J gene TRBJ1-5; D is unresolved. The V end lost 2 bases, the J end lost 9 bases, and 8 bases lay between the germline ends. From germline, CDR1 is MDHEN and CDR2 SYDVKM. The CDR3 has 12 amino acids. CDR3 sequence (DNA): TGTGCCAGCAGTTTAAGCGGGCCGCCCCAGCATTTT. Translated: CASSLSGPPQHF.

This clonotype was seen repeatedly, ten times or more. The V gene is TRBV9, the J gene TRBJ1-2; 9 nucleotides agree with TRBD1. The trim removed 2 bases at V and 0 bases at J, leaving 2 bases unmatched. CDR3 length equals 15 residues. Germline V gene lookup returns CDR1 SGDLS and CDR2 YYNGEE. CDR3 sequence reads: CASSVGQGTNYGYTF. In DNA, the CDR3 is TGTGCCAGCAGCGTTGGACAGGGGACTAACTATGGCTACACCTTC.

The chain uses TRBV7-2 and TRBJ1-5; 9 bases fit TRBD1. This CDR3 is 15 amino acids long. Trimming at V came to 5 bases and at J to 9 bases, leaving 11 bases not matched to a gene. Germline loops: CDR1 SGHTA, CDR2 FQGNSA. CDR3 DNA: TGTGCCAGCAGCCCGAGGACAGGGGAAGGCCGGCCCCAGCATTTT. As protein: CASSPRTGEGRPQHF.

There are many counts of this clonotype. The chain joins TRBV2 to TRBJ2-4; 11 positions match TRBD2. Germline lookup yields CDR1 SNHLY and CDR2 FYNNEI. The J segment lost 3 bases and the V segment lost 6 bases, leaving 10 bases of the junction unmatched. The CDR3 sequence is 17 residues long. The CDR3 nucleotides are TGTGCCAGCAGCTTGACTAGCGGGGAACAACACAAAAACATTCAGTACTTC. Its protein is CASSLTSGEQHKNIQYF.

This clonotype was counted ten times or more. The V gene is TRBV7-8, the J gene TRBJ2-1, with D possibly TRBD1 on 6 matching bases. Per germline, CDR1 SGHVS and CDR2 FQNEAQ. V lost 1 base and J lost 5, with 18 bases in between. This CDR3 comprises 17 residues. CDR3 residues: CASSLEGFGRGHNEQFF. CDR3 in DNA: TGTGCCAGCAGCTTAGAGGGATTTGGCAGGGGCCACAATGAGCAGTTCTTC.

This clonotype has a count of ten or more. The chain employs TRBV3-1 and TRBJ1-2; no clear D gene. This CDR3 has 15 residues. V was pared by 0 bases and J by 3 bases, with 11 bases between. Germline values: CDR1 LGHDT, CDR2 YNNKEL (reference sequence). In nucleotides, the CDR3 is TGTGCCAGCAGCCAAGATTTGCAGGCATACTATGGCTACACCTTC. As protein: CASSQDLQAYYGYTF.

The V gene is TRBV3-1, the J gene TRBJ1-4, with a possible D match to TRBD1 (5 bases). Germline values: CDR1 LGHDT, CDR2 YNNKEL (reference sequence). The CDR3 sequence is 18 residues long. Trimming shortened V by 1 base and J by 13 bases, and 28 bases separated the two germline ends. In nucleotides, the CDR3 is TGTGCCAGCAGCCAAGTCCCCCCCCACAGGCCGGATTATGTGAGACTGTTTTTT. Amino acids: CASSQVPPHRPDYVRLFF. Full variable domain (missing parts from reference TRBV3-1 and TRBJ1-4): DTAVSQTPKYLVTQMGNDKSIKCEQNLGHDTMYWYKQDSKKFLKIMFSYNNKELIINETVPNRFSPKSPDKAHLNLHINSLELGDSAVYFCASSQVPPHRPDYVRLFFGSGTQLSVL.

This clonotype showed up many times. The J gene is TRBJ2-3, the V gene TRBV7-9; 8 positions agree with TRBD1. The J segment lost 2 bases and the V segment lost 1 base, leaving 5 bases of the junction unmatched. This CDR3 region has 16 residues. Germline V gives CDR1 SEHNR, CDR2 FQNEAQ (reference sequence). CDR3: CASSLVRTGNTDTQYF. CDR3 sequence (DNA): TGTGCCAGCAGCTTAGTACGGACAGGGAACACAGATACGCAGTATTTT.

This clonotype appeared a few times. This chain connects TRBV4-1 to TRBJ1-5, with a weak D call TRBD1 (5 bases). The V end lost 1 base, the J end lost 0 bases, and 16 bases lay between the germline ends. Germline CDR1 and CDR2: MGHRA and YSYEKL. This CDR3 contains 18 residues. CDR3 sequence reads: CASSQGIPGRDSNQPQHF. The CDR3 coding sequence is TGCGCCAGCAGCCAAGGAATTCCAGGGCGAGATAGCAATCAGCCCCAGCATTTT.